This T cell receptor (beta chain) was sequenced in a study of regulatory T cells in long-lasting Graves disease (dated by TCRdb to the early 2020s). Study-level background: In the newly diagnosed Graves' disease group, patients had been taking antithyroid drugs for less than 3 months. Patients with persistent Graves' disease were compared with patients with newly diagnosed Graves' disease using TCR sequencing and RNA sequencing of peripheral blood. The study was registered as a clinical trial and conducted in China. A total of around 35 samples underwent TCR sequencing: some 13 from persistent and some 20 from newly diagnosed Graves' disease patients. Results and caveats for the whole study, not just this receptor: Persistent disease showed preferential use of TRBV28, TRBJ1-2 and TRBJ2-5, whereas newly diagnosed disease favored TRBV20-1 and TRBJ2-1. Only the TCR beta chain was sequenced and analyzed. Because the primary lesion, thyroid tissue, could not be accessed, the study looked at peripheral blood alone. As a limitation, the authors acknowledged that the small sample size may reduce accuracy. Patients with persistent disease shared more public clonotypes (roughly 2,900) than newly diagnosed patients did (approximately 1,000). Persistent Graves' disease patients showed lower TCR Shannon entropy and fewer highly expanded clones than newly diagnosed patients, suggesting clonal expansion.

The receptor library was made with multiplex PCR. Sequencing was carried out with an Illumina HiSeq 4000. iRepertoire HTBI primers and Arm-PCR amplification of CDR3 regions were used to construct TCR beta libraries. Before sequencing, the PCR products went through gel purification. The published analysis was carried out like this. A total of around 59 TRBV and 14 TRBJ segments were identified across samples and were used for gene usage analysis of CDR3 amino acid clonotypes. COPE and FqMerger were used to merge the filtered high-quality paired reads into contigs. BLAST was used to align contigs to IMGT TRBV, TRBD and TRBJ reference genes, with CDR3 defined following IMGT. Highly expanded clones were defined as clonotypes with a frequency above 0.1%. Shannon entropy served as the measure of repertoire diversity, while the Gini coefficient captured V-J evenness. A clonotype found in more than one individual was treated as public. Using fastp at Q25 and MiXCR, TCRdb reprocessed the public reads and kept productive beta chains. Rows matching on CDR3 protein sequence are summarized as one entry with the most common DNA and genes. These V and J calls derive from TCRdb rather than the authors' analysis. The sample data list 250,000 or so distinct CDR3 sequences, and about 17% of these were observed just once. The ten biggest clones cover roughly 15% of the sample.

The CDR3, cysteine through phenylalanine, is 14 amino acids long. This entry keeps only the CDR3 DNA: 42 bases, framed from base 1. V ends up 5 bases short and J 3 bases short, with an unmatched junction base count of 4. From the germline V gene, CDR1 is LGHNT and CDR2 is FRNRAP. This specimen's time point label, interpreted: newly diagnosed GD, antithyroid drugs for less than 3 months. For both TCR sequencing and RNA sequencing, RNA was extracted from PBMCs in TRIzol. Graves' disease was diagnosed according to American Thyroid Association guidelines. Patients were recruited from an endocrinology department in Xi'an, China. From each patient, approximately 10 milliliters of peripheral blood was collected into an EDTA anticoagulant tube. Ficoll Paque Plus density gradient separation was used to isolate PBMCs, and no further T cell sorting was performed. An Agilent 2100 Bioanalyzer and agarose gel were used to check RNA quality, and a NanoDrop 2000 was used to measure RNA concentration.

This clonotype was detected ten times or more. The antigen this receptor binds is unknown. Per-base qualities were not stored, and no clone one base away is much larger. In addition, the sample was reused for a study of T cells in Graves' hyperthyroidism and ophthalmopathy. Reported in the second study: Graves' hyperthyroidism was defined as stable when no progression to ophthalmopathy occurred over 18 months of follow-up. Hyperthyroidism patients were aged 18 to 65 years and newly diagnosed, with disease duration of less than 2 months. Patients with uncontrolled infections, other autoimmune diseases, pregnancy or lactation were excluded. Diagnoses relied on clinical symptoms, serum thyroxine and TRAb, thyroid ultrasound and orbital computed tomography. A first-round RT-PCR of the TCR CDR3 used the HTBI primer set with the Qiagen OneStep RT-PCR kit. Most expanded thyroid clonotypes (frequency above 0.001) were also detected in blood, a finding suggesting that blood repertoires may reflect thyroid immune responses. A model built on a 13 V-J signature distinguished ophthalmopathy from stable hyperthyroidism, reaching about 89% sensitivity and 81.08% specificity in cross-validation and 80%/75% in testing. During validation, the model predicted progression to ophthalmopathy a median of roughly six months ahead of onset, with around 70% sensitivity and roughly 75% specificity. A discovery cohort of around 98 patients, 43 with Graves' ophthalmopathy and under 60 with stable Graves' hyperthyroidism, was used to find distinguishing TCR V-J signatures. An independent validation cohort of under 20 hyperthyroidism patients and roughly 16 patients who later progressed to ophthalmopathy tested prospective prediction of ophthalmopathy. For training and testing, the 100 or so patients in the discovery cohort were randomly divided in a 7:3 ratio. In addition, the study compared T-cell repertoires in thyroid tissue and in blood from about 6 Graves' hyperthyroidism patients. Once sampling was done, hyperthyroidism patients were given methimazole at a starting dose of 30 mg daily, whereas ophthalmopathy patients were given high-dose intravenous methylprednisolone. The libraries were constructed in a second round of multiplex PCR and then size-selected and purified. The libraries were sequenced on an Illumina HiSeq2000 using paired-end 100 bp reads. SOAPnuke was used to process the raw data, throwing out any read that contained adapters or uncalled bases, had a mean Phred below 15, or lacked an exact constant-primer or identifier match. High-quality paired reads were merged with COPE v1.2.5, and unique nucleotide sequences were defined as clonotypes. MiTCR v1.1 was used to align the clonotypes against IMGT TRBV, TRBD and TRBJ reference segments. The analysis included only V-J combinations with a frequency above 0.0001, which together covered around 99% of the repertoires. The TCS score was defined as the ratio of F50 (clonal expansion) to E x V (chaos), calculated using BLOSUM62-based TCRdist between CDR3 peptides within each V-J. Welch's t-statistics and random forest reduced some 510 V-J features to about 12, which were used in a naive Bayes classifier (R e1071). Sample size was not statistically predetermined, and blinding of investigators to group allocation was not performed. TCR Vbeta CDR3 sequencing of 135 peripheral blood samples (approximately 44 ophthalmopathy, around 80 hyperthyroidism and approximately 17 progressor patients) is reported in the paper.

The receptor's source is a woman aged 25 to 39 with Graves disease. Donor details come from another sample of the same person, matched by shared clones. The receptor chain draws on TRBV12-5 and TRBJ2-5, and 9 junctional nucleotides match TRBD1. The specimen was peripheral blood mononuclear cells (PBMCs), collected at new diagnosis, from a patient treated with antithyroid drugs. The nucleotides are TGTGCTAGTGGTACCGGACAGGGGAAAGAGACCCAGTACTTC. This sequence encodes CASGTGQGKETQYF. With the portions outside the CDR3 filled from the reference TRBV12-5 and TRBJ2-5 genes, the complete variable region becomes DARVTQTPRHKVTEMGQEVTMRCQPILGHNTVFWYRQTMMQGLELLAYFRNRAPLDDSGMPKDRFSAEMPDATLATLKIQPSEPRDSAVYFCASGTGQGKETQYFGPGTRLLVL.